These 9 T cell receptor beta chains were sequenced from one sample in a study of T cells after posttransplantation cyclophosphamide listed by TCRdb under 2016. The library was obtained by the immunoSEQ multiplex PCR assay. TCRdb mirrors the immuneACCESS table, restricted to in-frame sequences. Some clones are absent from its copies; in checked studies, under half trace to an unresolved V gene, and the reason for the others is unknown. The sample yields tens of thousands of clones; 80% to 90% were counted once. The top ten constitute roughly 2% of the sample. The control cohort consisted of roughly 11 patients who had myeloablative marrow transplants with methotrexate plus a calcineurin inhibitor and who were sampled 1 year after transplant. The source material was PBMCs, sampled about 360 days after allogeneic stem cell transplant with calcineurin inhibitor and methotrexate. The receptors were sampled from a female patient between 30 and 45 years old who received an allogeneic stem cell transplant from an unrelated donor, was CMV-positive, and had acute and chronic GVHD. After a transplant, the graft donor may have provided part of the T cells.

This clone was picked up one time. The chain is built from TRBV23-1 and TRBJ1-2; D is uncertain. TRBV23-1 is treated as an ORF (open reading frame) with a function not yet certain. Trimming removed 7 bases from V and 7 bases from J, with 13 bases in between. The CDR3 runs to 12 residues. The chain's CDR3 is CASKRIYGGYTF. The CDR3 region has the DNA TGCGCCAGCAAGAGGATTTACGGTGGCTACACCTTC.

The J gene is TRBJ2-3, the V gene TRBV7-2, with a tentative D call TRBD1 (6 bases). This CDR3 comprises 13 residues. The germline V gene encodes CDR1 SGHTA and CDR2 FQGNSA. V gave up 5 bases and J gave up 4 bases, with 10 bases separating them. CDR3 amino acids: CASSPTGSDTQYF. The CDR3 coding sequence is TGTGCCAGCAGCCCCACAGGGTCAGATACGCAGTATTTT. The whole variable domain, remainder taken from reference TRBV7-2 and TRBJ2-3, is GAGVSQSPSNKVTEKGKDVELRCDPISGHTALYWYRQSLGQGLEFLIYFQGNSAPDKSGLPSDRFSAERTGGSVSTLTIQRTQQEDSAVYLCASSPTGSDTQYFGPGTRLTVL.

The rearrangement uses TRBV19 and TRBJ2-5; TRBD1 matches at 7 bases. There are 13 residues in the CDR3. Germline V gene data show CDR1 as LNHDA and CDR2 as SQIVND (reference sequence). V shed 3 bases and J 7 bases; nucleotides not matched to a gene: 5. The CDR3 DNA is TGTGCCAGTAGTATTGGAAAGGGGGCGACCCAGTACTTC. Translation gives CASSIGKGATQYF.

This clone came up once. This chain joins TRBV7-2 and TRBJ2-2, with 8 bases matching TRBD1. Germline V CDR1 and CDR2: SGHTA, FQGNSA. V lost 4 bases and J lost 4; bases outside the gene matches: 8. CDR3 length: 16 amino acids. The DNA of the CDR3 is TGTGCCAGCAGCTCACAGCAGGGGGCGGGCACCGGGGAGCTGTTTTTT. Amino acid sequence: CASSSQQGAGTGELFF.

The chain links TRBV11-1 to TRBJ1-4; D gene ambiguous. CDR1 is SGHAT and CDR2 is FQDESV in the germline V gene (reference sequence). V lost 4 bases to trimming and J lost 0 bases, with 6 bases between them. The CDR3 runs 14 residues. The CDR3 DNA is TGTGCCAGCAGCTGGAGTGCAACTAATGAAAAACTGTTTTTT. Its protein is CASSWSATNEKLFF.

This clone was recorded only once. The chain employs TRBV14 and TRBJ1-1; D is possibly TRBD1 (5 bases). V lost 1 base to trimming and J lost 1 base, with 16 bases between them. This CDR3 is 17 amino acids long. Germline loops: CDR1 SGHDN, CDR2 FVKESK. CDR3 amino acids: CASSQGGRVRWNTEAFF. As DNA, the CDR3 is TGTGCCAGCAGCCAAGGGGGGAGGGTTCGGTGGAACACTGAAGCTTTCTTT.

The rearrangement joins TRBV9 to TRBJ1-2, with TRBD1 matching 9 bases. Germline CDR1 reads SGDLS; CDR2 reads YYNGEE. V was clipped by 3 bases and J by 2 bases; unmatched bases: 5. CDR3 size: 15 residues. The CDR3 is CASSAGGQGNYGYTF. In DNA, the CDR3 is TGTGCCAGCAGCGCCGGAGGACAGGGGAACTATGGCTACACCTTC.

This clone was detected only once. CDR3 loop: CASSLAAGGLRETQYF. The CDR3 coding sequence is TGCGCCAGCAGCTTGGCCGCGGGGGGCCTCAGAGAGACCCAGTACTTC. The chain uses TRBV5-1 and TRBJ2-5; 8 nucleotides match TRBD2. The CDR3 has 16 residues. V was clipped by 0 bases and J by 4 bases; unmatched bases: 8. Germline lookup yields CDR1 SGHRS and CDR2 YFSETQ.

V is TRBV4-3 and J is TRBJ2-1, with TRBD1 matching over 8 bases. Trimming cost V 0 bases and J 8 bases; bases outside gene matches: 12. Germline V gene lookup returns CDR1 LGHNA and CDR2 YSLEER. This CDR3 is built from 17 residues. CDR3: CASSQDSGGSGRHEQFF. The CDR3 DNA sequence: TGCGCCAGCAGCCAAGATTCAGGGGGCTCTGGCAGGCATGAGCAGTTCTTC.